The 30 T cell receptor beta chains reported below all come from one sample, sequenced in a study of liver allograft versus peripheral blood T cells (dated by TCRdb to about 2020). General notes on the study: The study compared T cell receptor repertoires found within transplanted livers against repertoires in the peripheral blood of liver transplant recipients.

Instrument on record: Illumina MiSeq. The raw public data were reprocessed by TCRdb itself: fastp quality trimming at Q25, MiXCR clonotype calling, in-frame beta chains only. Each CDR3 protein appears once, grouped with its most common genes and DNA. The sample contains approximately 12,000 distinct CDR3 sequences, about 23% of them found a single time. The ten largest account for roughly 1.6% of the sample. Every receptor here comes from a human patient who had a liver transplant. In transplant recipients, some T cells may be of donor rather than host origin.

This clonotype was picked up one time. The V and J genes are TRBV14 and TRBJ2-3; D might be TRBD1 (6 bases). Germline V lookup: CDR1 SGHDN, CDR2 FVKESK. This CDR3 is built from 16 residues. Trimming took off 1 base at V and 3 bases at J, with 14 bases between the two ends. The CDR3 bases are TGTGCCAGCAGCCAAGCAATGAGGGGGTTGACAGATACGCAGTATTTT. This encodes CASSQAMRGLTDTQYF.

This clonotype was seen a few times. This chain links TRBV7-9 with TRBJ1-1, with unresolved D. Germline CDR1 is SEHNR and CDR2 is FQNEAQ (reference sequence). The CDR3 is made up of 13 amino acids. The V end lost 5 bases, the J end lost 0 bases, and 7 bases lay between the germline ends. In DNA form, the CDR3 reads TGTGCCAGCAGCCAGCAAGTGAACACTGAAGCTTTCTTT. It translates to CASSQQVNTEAFF.

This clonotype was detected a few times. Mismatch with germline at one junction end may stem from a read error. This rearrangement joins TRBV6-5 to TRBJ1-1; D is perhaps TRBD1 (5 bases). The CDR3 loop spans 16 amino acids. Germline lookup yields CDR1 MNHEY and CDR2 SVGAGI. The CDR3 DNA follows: TGTGCCAGCAGCTACTGGGGACCCAGGAGGAACACTGAAGCTTTCTTT. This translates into CASSYWGPRRNTEAFF.

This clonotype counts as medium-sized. CDR3 amino acids: CASSWTGGRGYTF. The CDR3 DNA reads as TGTGCCAGCAGTTGGACAGGGGGGCGAGGCTACACCTTC. The chain is built from TRBV6-5 and TRBJ1-2; 10 bases are shared with TRBD1. Looked up from germline, CDR1 is MNHEY and CDR2 is SVGAGI. V was clipped by 4 bases and J by 8 bases; unmatched bases: 4. The CDR3 totals 13 residues.

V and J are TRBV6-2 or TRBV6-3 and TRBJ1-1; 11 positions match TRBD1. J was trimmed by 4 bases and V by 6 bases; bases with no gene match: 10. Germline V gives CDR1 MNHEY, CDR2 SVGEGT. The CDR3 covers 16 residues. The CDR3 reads CASSSDRGPGGTEAFF. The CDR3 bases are TGTGCCAGCAGCTCGGACAGGGGGCCGGGCGGCACTGAAGCTTTCTTT.

This CDR3 is CASRPRTYNEQFF. In nucleotides, the CDR3 is TGTGCCAGCCGACCGAGAACCTACAATGAGCAGTTCTTC. The rearrangement uses TRBV6-5 and TRBJ2-1, with no clear D. The V and J ends lost 8 bases and 2 bases respectively, with 10 bases between them. In germline, CDR1 is MNHEY, CDR2 SVGAGI. The CDR3 spans 13 residues.

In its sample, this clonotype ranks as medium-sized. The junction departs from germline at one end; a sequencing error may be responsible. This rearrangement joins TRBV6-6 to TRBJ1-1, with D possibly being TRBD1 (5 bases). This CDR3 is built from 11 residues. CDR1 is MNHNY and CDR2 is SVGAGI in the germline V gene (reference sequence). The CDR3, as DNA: TGTGCCAGCAGTTACTCGGGGGGTATCACGTTT. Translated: CASSYSGGITF.

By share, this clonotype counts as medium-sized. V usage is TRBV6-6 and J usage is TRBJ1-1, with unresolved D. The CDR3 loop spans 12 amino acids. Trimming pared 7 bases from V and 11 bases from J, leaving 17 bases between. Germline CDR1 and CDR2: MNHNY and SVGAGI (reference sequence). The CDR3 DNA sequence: TGTGCCAGCATTCCCGCAGGTAGGCGGGCTTTCTTT. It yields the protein CASIPAGRRAFF.

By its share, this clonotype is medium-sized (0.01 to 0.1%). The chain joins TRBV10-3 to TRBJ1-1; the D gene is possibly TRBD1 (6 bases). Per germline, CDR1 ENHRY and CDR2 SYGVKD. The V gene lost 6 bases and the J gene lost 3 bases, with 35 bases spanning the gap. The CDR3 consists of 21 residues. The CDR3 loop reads CAIRGSRQLGQSYMTDTEAFF. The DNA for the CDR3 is TGTGCCATCAGGGGCAGCCGACAGTTAGGACAGTCCTACATGACGGACACTGAAGCTTTCTTT.

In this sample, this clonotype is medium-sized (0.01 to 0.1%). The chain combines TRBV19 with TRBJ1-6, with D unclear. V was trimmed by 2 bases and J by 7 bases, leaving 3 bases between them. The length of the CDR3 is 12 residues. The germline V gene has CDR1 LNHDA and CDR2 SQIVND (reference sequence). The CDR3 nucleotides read TGTGCCAGTAGTATATCCAATTCACCCCTCCACTTT. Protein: CASSISNSPLHF.

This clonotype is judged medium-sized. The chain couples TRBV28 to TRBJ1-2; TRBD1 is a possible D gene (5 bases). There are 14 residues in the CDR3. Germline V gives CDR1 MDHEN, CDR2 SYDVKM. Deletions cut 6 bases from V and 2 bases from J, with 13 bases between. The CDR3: CASSTGVGNYGYTF. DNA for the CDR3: TGTGCCAGCAGCACAGGAGTCGGGAACTATGGCTACACCTTC.

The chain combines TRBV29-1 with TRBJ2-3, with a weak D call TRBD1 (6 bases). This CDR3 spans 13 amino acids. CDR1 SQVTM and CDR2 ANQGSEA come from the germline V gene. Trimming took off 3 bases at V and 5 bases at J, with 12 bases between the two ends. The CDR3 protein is CSVEGARGDTQYF. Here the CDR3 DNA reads TGCAGCGTTGAGGGGGCCCGGGGAGATACGCAGTATTTT.

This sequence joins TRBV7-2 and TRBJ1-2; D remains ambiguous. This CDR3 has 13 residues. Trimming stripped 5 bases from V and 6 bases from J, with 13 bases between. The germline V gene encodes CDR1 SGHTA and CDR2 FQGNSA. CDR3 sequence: CASSPNTQHGYTF. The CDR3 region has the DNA TGTGCCAGCAGCCCTAATACCCAGCATGGCTACACCTTC.

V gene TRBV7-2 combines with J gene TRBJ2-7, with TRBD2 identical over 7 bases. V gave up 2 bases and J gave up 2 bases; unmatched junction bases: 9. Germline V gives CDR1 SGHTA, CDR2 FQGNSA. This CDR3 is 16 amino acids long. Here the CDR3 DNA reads TGTGCCAGCAGCTTAAGGGGCGGGGGTACGACCTACGAGCAGTACTTC. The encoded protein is CASSLRGGGTTYEQYF.

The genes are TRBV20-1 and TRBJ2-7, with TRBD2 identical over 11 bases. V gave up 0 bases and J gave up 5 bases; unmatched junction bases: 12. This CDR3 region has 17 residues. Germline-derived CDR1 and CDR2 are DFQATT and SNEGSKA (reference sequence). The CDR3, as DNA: TGCAGTGCTAGAGAATCATCAGGGACTAGCGGTAGGGACGAGCAGTACTTC. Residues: CSARESSGTSGRDEQYF.

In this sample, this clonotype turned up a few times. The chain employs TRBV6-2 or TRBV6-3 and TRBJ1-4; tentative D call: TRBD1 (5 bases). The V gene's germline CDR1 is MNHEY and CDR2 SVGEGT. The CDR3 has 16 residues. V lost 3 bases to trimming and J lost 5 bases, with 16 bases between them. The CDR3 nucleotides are TGTGCCAGCAGTTATGGATTCGGGACGGTGAATGAAAAACTGTTTTTT. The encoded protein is CASSYGFGTVNEKLFF.

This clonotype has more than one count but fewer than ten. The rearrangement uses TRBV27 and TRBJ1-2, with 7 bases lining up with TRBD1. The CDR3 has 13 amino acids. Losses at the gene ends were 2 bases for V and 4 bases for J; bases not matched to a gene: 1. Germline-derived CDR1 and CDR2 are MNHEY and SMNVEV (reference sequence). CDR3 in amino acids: CASSLAGGYGYTF. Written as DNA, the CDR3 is TGTGCCAGCAGTTTAGCAGGGGGCTATGGCTACACCTTC.

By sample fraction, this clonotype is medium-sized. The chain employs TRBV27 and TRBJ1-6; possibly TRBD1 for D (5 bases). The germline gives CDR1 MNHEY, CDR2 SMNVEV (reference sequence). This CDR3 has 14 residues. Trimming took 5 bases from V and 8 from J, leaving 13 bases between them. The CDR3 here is CASSPQGGYSPLHF. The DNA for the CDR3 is TGTGCCAGCAGTCCCCAGGGCGGTTATTCACCCCTCCACTTT.

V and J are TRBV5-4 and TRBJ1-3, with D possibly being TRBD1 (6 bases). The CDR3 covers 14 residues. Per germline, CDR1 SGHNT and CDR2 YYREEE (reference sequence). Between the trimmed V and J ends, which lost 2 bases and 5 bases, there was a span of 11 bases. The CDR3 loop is CASSLPGHRNTIYF. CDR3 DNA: TGTGCCAGCAGCTTACCGGGACATAGAAACACCATATATTTT.

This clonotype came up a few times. CDR3 amino acids: CASSLRRAYGYTF. Written as DNA, the CDR3 is TGTGCCAGCAGCTTACGCCGGGCCTATGGCTACACCTTC. The gene calls are TRBV5-4 and TRBJ1-2; D remains unclear. CDR3 length equals 13 residues. Trimming pared 2 bases from V and 4 bases from J, leaving 9 bases between. CDR1 and CDR2 from the germline V gene are SGHNT and YYREEE (reference sequence).

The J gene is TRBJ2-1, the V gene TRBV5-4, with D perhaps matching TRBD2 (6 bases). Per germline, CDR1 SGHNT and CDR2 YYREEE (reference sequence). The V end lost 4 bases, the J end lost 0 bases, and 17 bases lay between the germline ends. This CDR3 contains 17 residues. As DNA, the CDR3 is TGTGCCAGCAGCCGAGGGGACCCGACTAGCTCCTACAATGAGCAGTTCTTC. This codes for CASSRGDPTSSYNEQFF.

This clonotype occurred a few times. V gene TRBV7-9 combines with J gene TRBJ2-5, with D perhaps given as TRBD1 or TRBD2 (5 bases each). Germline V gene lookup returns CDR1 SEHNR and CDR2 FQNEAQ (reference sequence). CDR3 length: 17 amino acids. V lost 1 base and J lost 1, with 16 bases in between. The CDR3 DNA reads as TGTGCCAGCAGCTTAGAGCGGTCGGCAGACAGCCAAGAGACCCAGTACTTC. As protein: CASSLERSADSQETQYF.

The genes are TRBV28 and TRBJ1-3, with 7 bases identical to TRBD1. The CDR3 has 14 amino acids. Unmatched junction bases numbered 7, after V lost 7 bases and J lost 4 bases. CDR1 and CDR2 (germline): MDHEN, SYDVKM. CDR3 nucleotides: TGTGCCAGCAACGAGGGGGCAAGAGGAAACACCATATATTTT. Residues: CASNEGARGNTIYF.

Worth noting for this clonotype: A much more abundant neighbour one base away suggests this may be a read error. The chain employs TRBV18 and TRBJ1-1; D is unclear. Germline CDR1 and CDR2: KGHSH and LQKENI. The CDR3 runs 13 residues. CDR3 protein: CTSSPIGITEAFF. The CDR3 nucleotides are TGTACCAGCTCACCGATAGGGATTACTGAAGCTTTCTTT.

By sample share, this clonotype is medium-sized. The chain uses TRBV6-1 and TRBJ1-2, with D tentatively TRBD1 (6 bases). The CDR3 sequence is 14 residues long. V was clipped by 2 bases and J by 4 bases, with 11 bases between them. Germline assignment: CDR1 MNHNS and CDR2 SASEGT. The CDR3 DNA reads TGTGCCAGCAGTGAAAGGGGGTTTGGCTATGGCTACACCTTC. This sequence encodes CASSERGFGYGYTF.

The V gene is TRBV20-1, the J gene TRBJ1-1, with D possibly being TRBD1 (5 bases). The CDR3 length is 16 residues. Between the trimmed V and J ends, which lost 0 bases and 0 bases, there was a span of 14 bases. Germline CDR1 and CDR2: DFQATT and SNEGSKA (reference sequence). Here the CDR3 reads CSARDPRDGMNTEAFF. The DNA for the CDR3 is TGCAGTGCTAGAGATCCTCGGGACGGCATGAACACTGAAGCTTTCTTT.

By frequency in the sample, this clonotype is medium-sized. The CDR3 DNA reads TGTGCCAGCAGTGAAGCCAGGACCACTAACTATGGCTACACCTTC. As protein: CASSEARTTNYGYTF. The rearrangement links TRBV6-1 to TRBJ1-2; no clear D. Trimming pared 0 bases from V and 0 bases from J, leaving 8 bases between. Germline V gene data show CDR1 as MNHNS and CDR2 as SASEGT. The CDR3 runs to 15 residues.

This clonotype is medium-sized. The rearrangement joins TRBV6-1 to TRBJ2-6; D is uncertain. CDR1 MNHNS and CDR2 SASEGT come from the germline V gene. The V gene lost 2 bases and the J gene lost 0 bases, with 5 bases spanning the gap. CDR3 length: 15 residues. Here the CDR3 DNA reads TGTGCCAGCAGTGAACCTTACTCTGGGGCCAACGTCCTGACTTTC. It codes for CASSEPYSGANVLTF.

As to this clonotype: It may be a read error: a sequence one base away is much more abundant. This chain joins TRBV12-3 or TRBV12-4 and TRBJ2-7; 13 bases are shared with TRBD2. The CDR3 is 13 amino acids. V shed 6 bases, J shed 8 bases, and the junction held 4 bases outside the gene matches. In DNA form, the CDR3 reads TGTGCCAGCAGCGGACTAGCGGGGGACAAGCAGTACTTC. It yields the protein CASSGLAGDKQYF.

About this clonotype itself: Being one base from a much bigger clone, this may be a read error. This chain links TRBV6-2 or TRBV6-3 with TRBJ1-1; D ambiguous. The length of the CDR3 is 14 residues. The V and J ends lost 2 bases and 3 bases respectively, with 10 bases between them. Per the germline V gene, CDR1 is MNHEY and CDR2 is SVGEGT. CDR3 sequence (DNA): TGTGCCAGCAGTTACGTGGTGAGTGACACTGAAGCTTTCTTT. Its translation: CASSYVVSDTEAFF.